This T cell receptor beta chain stems from a study of CD8+CD57+ T cells in acquired aplastic anemia. Trimming cost V 5 bases and J 4 bases, with 15 bases left between them. CDR1 SGHAT and CDR2 FQNNGV come from the germline V gene. CDR3 length equals 14 residues. This clonotype was observed at least ten times. Profiles of TCR beta VDJ and CDR3 were generated from a genomic DNA template. MiXCR, applied by TCRdb to the reads, yields one record per CDR3 protein. The repertoire holds under 350,000 distinct CDR3 sequences, with about 50% as singletons. The patients chosen for sequencing had shown expansion of CD8+CD57+ cells (detected by flow cytometry).

This TCR derives from a human donor with aplastic anemia. The sequenced sample was sorted CD4+, CD8+, or CD8+CD57+ T cells (not recorded which) from PBMCs. The genes are TRBV11-2 and TRBJ2-7; D uncertain. This CDR3 is CASSRQDLVYEQYF. The CDR3 DNA reads TGTGCCAGCAGCCGCCAGGACCTAGTATACGAGCAGTACTTC.